A single sample gave rise to the 11 T cell receptor beta chains below, sequenced in a study of beta chain features in type 1 diabetes. Study-wide findings and caveats: TCRB CDR3s from Type 1 diabetes patients were moderately but significantly shorter in all four CD4+ subsets.

The antigens of these receptors remain unknown. Every isolated RNA sample was fully reverse transcribed, so sequencing captured expressed TCRB transcripts. Libraries were prepared by immunoSEQ multiplex PCR; TCRdb keeps only in-frame clonotypes and omits some of them. The sample lists 200,000 to 300,000 clones; roughly 11% were seen once. Specimen: naive CD4+ T cells from blood. Every receptor here comes from a man under 40 with type 1 diabetes.

This clone was observed a handful of times. The rearrangement links TRBV4-2 to TRBJ1-1, with 7 nucleotides matching TRBD1. The CDR3 has 15 amino acids. Trimming cost V 3 bases and J 4 bases; bases outside gene matches: 8. The germline CDR1 and CDR2 sequences are LGHNA and YNFKEQ. The CDR3 here is CASSHIDRVGTEAFF. The CDR3 DNA is TGTGCCAGCAGCCATATAGACAGGGTAGGCACTGAAGCTTTCTTT.

This clone occurred a few times. CDR3 sequence (DNA): TGTGCCAGTAGTATAGTCGGGGGGCCTCCCTACAATGAGCAGTTCTTC. Its protein product is CASSIVGGPPYNEQFF. The rearrangement joins TRBV19 to TRBJ2-1; D is possibly TRBD2 (7 bases). The CDR3 totals 16 residues. Trimming pared 1 base from V and 2 bases from J, leaving 12 bases between. Germline CDR1 LNHDA, CDR2 SQIVND (reference sequence).

The chain recombines TRBV11-2 with TRBJ2-2; D gene unclear. Between the trimmed V and J ends, which lost 4 bases and 2 bases, there was a span of 2 bases. The CDR3 sequence is 12 residues long. Germline CDR1 is SGHAT and CDR2 is FQNNGV. The CDR3 bases are TGTGCCAGCAGCTCAAACACCGGGGAGCTGTTTTTT. It encodes CASSSNTGELFF. The complete variable domain, with remaining parts taken from reference TRBV11-2 and TRBJ2-2, reads EAGVAQSPRYKIIEKRQSVAFWCNPISGHATLYWYQQILGQGPKLLIQFQNNGVVDDSQLPKDRFSAERLKGVDSTLKIQPAKLEDSAVYLCASSSNTGELFFGEGSRLTVL.

This clone was counted between two and nine times. The gene calls are TRBV2 and TRBJ2-1; weak D call: TRBD1 (6 bases). V lost 2 bases and J 8 bases, leaving 10 bases between the germline ends. The V gene's germline CDR1 is SNHLY and CDR2 FYNNEI. This CDR3 has 13 amino acids. The CDR3 region is CASSENRVHEQFF. In nucleotides, the CDR3 is TGTGCCAGCAGTGAAAACAGGGTACATGAGCAGTTCTTC.

A few counts support this clone. This rearrangement joins TRBV7-3 to TRBJ2-1; unclear D gene. Trimming removed 4 bases at V and 9 bases at J, with 10 bases between. The germline V gene encodes CDR1 SGHTA and CDR2 FQGTGA. The CDR3 runs to 12 residues. The CDR3 loop reads CASSSSSGEQFF. The CDR3 region has the DNA TGTGCCAGCAGCTCCAGCTCGGGTGAGCAGTTCTTC.

The V gene is TRBV5-5, the J gene TRBJ1-1; 12 bases fit TRBD1. Losses at the gene ends were 5 bases for V and 4 bases for J; bases not matched to a gene: 9. CDR3 size: 16 residues. Germline V lookup: CDR1 SGHKS, CDR2 YYEKEE (reference sequence). CDR3 sequence (DNA): TGTGCCAGCAGTCGGGGGACAGGGGGCCTGCCCACTGAAGCTTTCTTT. Protein: CASSRGTGGLPTEAFF. Looking up the rest from reference TRBV5-5 and TRBJ1-1 gives the full variable domain: DAGVTQSPTHLIKTRGQQVTLRCSPISGHKSVSWYQQVLGQGPQFIFQYYEKEERGRGNFPDRFSARQFPNYSSELNVNALLLGDSALYLCASSRGTGGLPTEAFFGQGTRLTVV.

This clone was found a few times. The same CDR3 can be traced to other DNA sequences in this sample. The chain is built from TRBV7-2 and TRBJ2-5; 7 bases map to TRBD1. V lost 3 bases to trimming and J lost 5 bases; unmatched junction nucleotides: 3. In germline, CDR1 is SGHTA, CDR2 FQGNSA. The CDR3 is made up of 13 amino acids. The CDR3 DNA sequence: TGTGCCAGCAGCTTGGGCAGGGGGGAGACCCAGTACTTC. It specifies CASSLGRGETQYF.

This clone was detected only a few times. This chain joins TRBV5-6 and TRBJ1-5, with no clear D. Per the germline V gene, CDR1 is SGHDT and CDR2 is YYEEEE. The CDR3 length is 13 residues. Trimming stripped 3 bases from V and 7 bases from J, with 11 bases between. CDR3 loop: CASSSRGMQPQHF. The CDR3 DNA follows: TGTGCCAGCAGCTCTCGAGGGATGCAGCCCCAGCATTTT.

The gene calls are TRBV2 and TRBJ2-7; possible D gene TRBD2, 5 bases. CDR3 length: 11 residues. Germline loops: CDR1 SNHLY, CDR2 FYNNEI. V was cut by 8 bases and J by 3 bases, with 8 bases left in between. DNA for the CDR3: TGTGCCAGCTTTACTAGCTACGAGCAGTACTTC. Amino acid sequence: CASFTSYEQYF.

A few counts support this clone. This chain joins TRBV19 and TRBJ2-2; no clear D. CDR1 and CDR2 from the germline V gene are LNHDA and SQIVND (reference sequence). The CDR3 length is 18 residues. Trimming took off 6 bases at V and 0 bases at J, with 20 bases between the two ends. The CDR3 is CASRRQARRMSNTGELFF. As DNA, the CDR3 is TGTGCCAGTAGAAGGCAGGCCCGAAGGATGTCGAACACCGGGGAGCTGTTTTTT.

The rearrangement joins TRBV18 to TRBJ2-1; D is uncertain. The CDR3 extends over 13 amino acids. Germline V gives CDR1 KGHSH, CDR2 LQKENI. Trimming pared 6 bases from V and 5 bases from J, leaving 11 bases between. Here the CDR3 reads CASSRYRDNEQFF. As DNA, the CDR3 is TGTGCCAGCTCCCGCTACAGAGACAATGAGCAGTTCTTC.